This T cell receptor (beta chain) comes out of a study of blood T cell repertoires in COVID-19. Study background: Samples representing acute and convalescent COVID-19 were sourced from the United States, Italy and Spain. T cells, B-cell-depleted T cells, or PBMCs supplied cDNA or gDNA.

The CDR3 spans 13 residues. CDR1 is SGHTA, CDR2 FQGTGA, per germline. V was trimmed by 5 bases and J by 5 bases, leaving 11 bases between them. Original handling: Estimated nucleated cell counts came from reference gene primer amplification. The data were produced by immunoSEQ multiplex PCR, yet TCRdb's version contains in-frame clones alone and is incomplete. D and trimming were read from the DNA, whereas the V and J calls and clone size are those reported in that table. The sample shows 250,000 to 300,000 clones, roughly 90% of them seen only once. This clone was detected only a few times. Enrolment of Seattle patients took place during active infection, and they were followed longitudinally.

V and J are TRBV7-3 and TRBJ2-3, with a tentative D call TRBD1 (6 bases). The clonotype comes from a woman aged 30 to 39 with COVID-19, enrolled during active disease. Material for sequencing was peripheral blood. CDR3 protein: CASSPQGEDTQYF. Written as DNA, the CDR3 is TGTGCCAGCAGCCCACAGGGTGAAGATACGCAGTATTTT.